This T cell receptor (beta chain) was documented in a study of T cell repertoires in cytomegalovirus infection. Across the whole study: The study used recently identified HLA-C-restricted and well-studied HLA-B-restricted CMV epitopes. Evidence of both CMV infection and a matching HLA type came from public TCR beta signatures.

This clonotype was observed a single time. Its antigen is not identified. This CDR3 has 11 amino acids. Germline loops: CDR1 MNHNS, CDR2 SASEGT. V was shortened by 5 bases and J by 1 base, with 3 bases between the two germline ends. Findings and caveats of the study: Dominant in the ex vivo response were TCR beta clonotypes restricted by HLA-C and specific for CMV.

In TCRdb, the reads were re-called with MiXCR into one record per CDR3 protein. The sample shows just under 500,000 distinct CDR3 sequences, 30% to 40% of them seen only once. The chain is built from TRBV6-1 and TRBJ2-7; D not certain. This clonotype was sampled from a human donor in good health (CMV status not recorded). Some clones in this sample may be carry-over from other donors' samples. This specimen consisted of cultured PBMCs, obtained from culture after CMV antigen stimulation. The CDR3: CASSQSYEQYV. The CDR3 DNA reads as TGTGCCAGCAGTCAATCCTACGAGCAGTACGTC.